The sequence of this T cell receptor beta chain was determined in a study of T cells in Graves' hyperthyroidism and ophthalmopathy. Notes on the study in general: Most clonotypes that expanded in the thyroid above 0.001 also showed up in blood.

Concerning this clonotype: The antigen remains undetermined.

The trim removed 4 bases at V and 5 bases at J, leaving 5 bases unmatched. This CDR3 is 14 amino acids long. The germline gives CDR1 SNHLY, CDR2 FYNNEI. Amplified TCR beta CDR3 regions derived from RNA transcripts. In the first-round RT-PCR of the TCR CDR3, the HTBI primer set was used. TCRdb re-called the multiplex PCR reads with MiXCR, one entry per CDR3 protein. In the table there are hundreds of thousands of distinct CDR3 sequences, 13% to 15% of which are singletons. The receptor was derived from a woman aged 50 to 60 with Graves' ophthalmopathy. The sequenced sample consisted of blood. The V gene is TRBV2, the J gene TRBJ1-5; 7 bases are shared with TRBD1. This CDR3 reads CASSVHRGDQPQHF. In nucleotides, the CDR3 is TGTGCCAGCAGTGTCCACAGGGGCGATCAGCCCCAGCATTTT.